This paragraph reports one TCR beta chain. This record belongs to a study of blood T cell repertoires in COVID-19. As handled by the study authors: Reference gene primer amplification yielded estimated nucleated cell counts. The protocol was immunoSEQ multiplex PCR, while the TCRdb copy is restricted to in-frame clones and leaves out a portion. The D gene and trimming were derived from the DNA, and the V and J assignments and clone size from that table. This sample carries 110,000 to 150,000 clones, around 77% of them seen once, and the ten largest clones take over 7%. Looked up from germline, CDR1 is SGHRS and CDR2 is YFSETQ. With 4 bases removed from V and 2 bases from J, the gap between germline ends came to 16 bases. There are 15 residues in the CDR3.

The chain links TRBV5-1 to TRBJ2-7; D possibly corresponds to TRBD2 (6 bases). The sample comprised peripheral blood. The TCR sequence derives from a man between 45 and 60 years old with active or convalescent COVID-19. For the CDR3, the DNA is TGCGCCAGCAGCCCTACGGGGAGCGGGCCCTACGAGCAGTACTTC. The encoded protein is CASSPTGSGPYEQYF. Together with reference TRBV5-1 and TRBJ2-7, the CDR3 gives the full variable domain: KAGVTQTPRYLIKTRGQQVTLSCSPISGHRSVSWYQQTPGQGLQFLFEYFSETQRNKGNFPGRFSGRQFSNSRSEMNVSTLELGDSALYLCASSPTGSGPYEQYFGPGTRLTVT.